The next 28 T cell receptor beta chains were all read from a single sample in a study of T cell repertoires in cytomegalovirus infection. TCRdb recomputed calls from the reads with MiXCR, one row per CDR3 protein. There are fewer than 350,000 distinct CDR3 sequences in the sample; 9.5% occur only once, and 4.3% lies in the top ten. Material: PBMCs. Every receptor here comes from a human donor in good health (CMV status not recorded). Some clones in this sample may be carry-over from other donors' samples.

This clonotype was seen at least ten times. V usage is TRBV7-2 and J usage is TRBJ2-1; tentatively, D is TRBD1 (5 bases). Germline CDR1 reads SGHTA; CDR2 reads FQGNSA. Between the trimmed V and J ends, which lost 5 bases and 6 bases, there was a span of 17 bases. The CDR3 is made up of 15 amino acids. CDR3: CASSIQGRPANEQFF. CDR3 bases: TGTGCCAGCAGCATCCAGGGCCGACCTGCCAATGAGCAGTTCTTC.

This clonotype was found many times. The J gene is TRBJ1-1, the V gene TRBV12-3 or TRBV12-4; D gene unclear. The CDR3 length is 13 residues. The V end lost 3 bases, the J end lost 4 bases, and 9 bases lay between the germline ends. CDR3 region: CASSFQDRTEAFF. CDR3 nucleotides: TGTGCCAGCAGTTTTCAGGACCGCACTGAAGCTTTCTTT.

This clonotype was seen a handful of times. The genes are TRBV10-3 and TRBJ1-1; the D is unclear. The germline CDR1 and CDR2 sequences are ENHRY and SYGVKD. V lost 6 bases to trimming and J lost 4 bases, with 6 bases between them. The CDR3 extends over 11 amino acids. The CDR3 protein is CAIRGPTEAFF. The CDR3 region has the DNA TGTGCCATCAGAGGGCCCACTGAAGCTTTCTTT.

Turning to this clonotype: Mismatch with germline at one junction end may stem from a read error. This chain links TRBV4-1 with TRBJ2-3, with D possibly matching TRBD1 (6 bases). Germline V lookup: CDR1 MGHRA, CDR2 YSYEKL. CDR3 length: 16 residues. Here the CDR3 reads CASSQVGAQVSDTQYF. In DNA form, the CDR3 reads TGTGCCAGCAGCCAAGTGGGGGCGCAGGTGTCGGATACGCAGTATTTT.

This clonotype came up many times. The rearrangement uses TRBV7-2 and TRBJ2-7, with D perhaps matching TRBD1 or TRBD2 (5 bases each). V dropped 3 bases and J dropped 3 bases, with 12 bases sitting between them. Germline values: CDR1 SGHTA, CDR2 FQGNSA. The CDR3 consists of 14 residues. In DNA form, the CDR3 reads TGTGCCAGCAGCTTTCCGGGGCGCCTCTACGAGCAGTACTTC. Translating gives CASSFPGRLYEQYF.

In this sample, this clonotype turned up many times. V and J are TRBV2 and TRBJ1-2; D is uncertain. This CDR3 is 13 amino acids long. Germline CDR1 SNHLY, CDR2 FYNNEI. V dropped 4 bases and J dropped 4 bases, with 10 bases sitting between them. DNA of the CDR3: TGTGCCAGCAGTGTTGCACCCAGCTATGGCTACACCTTC. As protein: CASSVAPSYGYTF.

This clonotype was picked up many times. This sequence joins TRBV7-2 and TRBJ2-3; no clear D. V was pared by 5 bases and J by 2 bases, with 14 bases between. Germline V CDR1 and CDR2: SGHTA, FQGNSA. The length of the CDR3 is 15 residues. This chain's CDR3 is CASSRVGFPTDTQYF. The CDR3 nucleotides are TGTGCCAGCAGCCGAGTGGGGTTCCCCACAGATACGCAGTATTTT.

V gene TRBV12-3 or TRBV12-4 combines with J gene TRBJ1-2, with a weak D call TRBD1 (6 bases). The CDR3 runs to 14 residues. Trimming left V 5 bases short and J 5 bases short, with 15 bases between. For the CDR3, the DNA is TGTGCCAGCAGTCACTCGCCCACAGGGTATGGCTACACCTTC. Its translation is CASSHSPTGYGYTF.

The genes are TRBV18 and TRBJ2-3; the D gene is possibly TRBD1 (5 bases). The V and J ends lost 1 base and 4 bases respectively, with 9 bases between them. The length of the CDR3 is 14 residues. The germline V gene encodes CDR1 KGHSH and CDR2 LQKENI. The CDR3 protein is CASSPLPRADTQYF. CDR3 sequence (DNA): TGTGCCAGCTCACCACTACCCAGGGCAGATACGCAGTATTTT.

A few counts support this clonotype. This chain links TRBV12-3 or TRBV12-4 with TRBJ1-3, with 9 bases lining up with TRBD1. There are 13 residues in the CDR3. V lost 8 bases to trimming and J lost 5 bases; unmatched junction nucleotides: 4. This CDR3 is CASGHRGRNTIYF. CDR3 DNA: TGTGCCAGCGGCCACAGGGGGCGAAACACCATATATTTT.

There are many counts of this clonotype. This chain connects TRBV7-2 to TRBJ2-5; D is perhaps TRBD1 or TRBD2 (5 bases each). The V end was cut by 5 bases, the J end by 7 bases, with 8 bases between. Germline CDR1 and CDR2: SGHTA and FQGNSA. The CDR3 has 11 amino acids. CDR3 sequence reads: CASSQGTTQYF. The DNA for the CDR3 is TGTGCCAGCAGCCAAGGGACGACCCAGTACTTC.

The rearrangement uses TRBV23-1 and TRBJ2-7; tentative D call: TRBD1 (7 bases). TRBV23-1 is an open reading frame whose function is uncertain. Trimming cost V 7 bases and J 0 bases, with 13 bases left between them. The CDR3 sequence is 14 residues long. The CDR3 region is CASTQGTCSYEQYF. DNA of the CDR3: TGCGCCAGCACACAGGGGACTTGCTCCTACGAGCAGTACTTC.

In this sample, this clonotype turned up many times. This chain uses TRBV12-3 or TRBV12-4 with TRBJ2-1; D is undetermined. Trimming cost V 2 bases and J 4 bases, with 9 bases left between them. The CDR3 totals 14 residues. CDR3 bases: TGTGCCAGCAGTTTAATTTCATTTTACAATGAGCAGTTCTTC. Translated, it gives CASSLISFYNEQFF.

The V and J genes are TRBV19 and TRBJ2-7; the D call may be TRBD1 or TRBD2 (5 bases each). V dropped 6 bases and J dropped 6 bases, with 15 bases sitting between them. The germline gives CDR1 LNHDA, CDR2 SQIVND (reference sequence). This CDR3 has 13 residues. The DNA of the CDR3 is TGTGCCAGTAGCCCCCGGGGCAGGGTCGAGCAGTACTTC. The encoded protein is CASSPRGRVEQYF.

The table lists this clonotype with many counts. The chain recombines TRBV7-2 with TRBJ2-1, with D perhaps matching TRBD2 (6 bases). The CDR3 is 13 residues long. CDR1 and CDR2 from the germline V gene are SGHTA and FQGNSA. Trimming cost V 6 bases and J 10 bases, with 16 bases left between them. This CDR3 is CASRYQAAGEQFF. CDR3 bases: TGTGCCAGCAGATACCAGGCGGCGGGAGAGCAGTTCTTC.

The J gene is TRBJ1-3, the V gene TRBV11-1; D may be TRBD1 (5 bases). V was trimmed by 4 bases and J by 0 bases, leaving 16 bases between them. The CDR3 runs to 17 residues. Germline V gives CDR1 SGHAT, CDR2 FQDESV (reference sequence). Written as DNA, the CDR3 is TGTGCCAGCAGCTACGTCATGACAGCGGTCTCTGGAAACACCATATATTTT. Amino acids: CASSYVMTAVSGNTIYF.

This clonotype was counted many times. The V and J genes are TRBV7-9 and TRBJ2-7, with 9 bases lining up with TRBD1. This CDR3 spans 11 amino acids. Losses at the gene ends were 5 bases for V and 11 bases for J; bases not matched to a gene: 4. Germline V gives CDR1 SEHNR, CDR2 FQNEAQ (reference sequence). The CDR3 is CASSQTGGKYF. CDR3 coding DNA: TGTGCCAGCAGCCAGACAGGGGGGAAGTACTTC.

This chain links TRBV27 with TRBJ2-1; no reliable D call. V dropped 5 bases and J dropped 2 bases, with 16 bases sitting between them. This CDR3 spans 16 amino acids. CDR1 MNHEY and CDR2 SMNVEV come from the germline V gene (reference sequence). The CDR3 DNA sequence: TGTGCCAGCAGTCCCATGGAGATAGCACCCTACAATGAGCAGTTCTTC. Its translation is CASSPMEIAPYNEQFF.

This clonotype showed up many times. The chain combines TRBV12-3 or TRBV12-4 with TRBJ1-1, with a tentative D call TRBD1 (5 bases). V gave up 2 bases and J gave up 9 bases, with 13 bases separating them. CDR3 length: 13 amino acids. Here the CDR3 reads CASSLTGDGKAFF. For the CDR3, the DNA is TGTGCCAGCAGTTTAACGGGGGATGGGAAAGCTTTCTTT.

The rearrangement joins TRBV25-1 to TRBJ2-7; TRBD1 matches at 11 bases. The V gene end was trimmed by 2 bases and the J gene end by 2 bases; junction bases not matched to a gene: 2. CDR1 MGHDK and CDR2 SYGVNS come from the germline V gene. The CDR3 extends over 15 amino acids. In DNA, the CDR3 is TGTGCCAGCAGTGAACCGGGACAGGGGGCCTACGAGCAGTACTTC. Its protein product is CASSEPGQGAYEQYF.

This clonotype was detected a few times. The CDR3 nucleotides are TGTGCCAGTCGGACTAGCGGGAGCTATGAGCAGTTCTTC. Protein: CASRTSGSYEQFF. V usage is TRBV19 and J usage is TRBJ2-1; the match to TRBD2 covers 13 bases. After removal of 8 bases from V and 8 bases from J, the junction contained 3 bases not matched to a gene. Germline CDR1 LNHDA, CDR2 SQIVND (reference sequence). The CDR3 totals 13 residues.

This clonotype has a handful of counts. The chain joins TRBV20-1 to TRBJ2-3, with D perhaps matching TRBD1 or TRBD2 (5 bases each). Trimming removed 6 bases at V and 1 base at J, with 17 bases between. The CDR3 has 15 amino acids. Germline CDR1 is DFQATT and CDR2 is SNEGSKA (reference sequence). The CDR3 DNA sequence: TGCAGTGCCCTACCGGGGCAACGGGGCACAGATACGCAGTATTTT. Translation gives CSALPGQRGTDTQYF.

This clonotype was seen a handful of times. The gene calls are TRBV20-1 and TRBJ2-1, with 7 bases that match TRBD1. This CDR3 comprises 18 residues. The ends lost 0 bases at V and 3 bases at J; junction bases unmatched: 14. Germline CDR1 and CDR2: DFQATT and SNEGSKA (reference sequence). Here the CDR3 DNA reads TGCAGTGCTAGAGATTCCGGGACAGCACTATTACACTACAATGAGCAGTTCTTC. It codes for CSARDSGTALLHYNEQFF.

The sample holds many counts of this clonotype. V is TRBV2 and J is TRBJ2-1, with 10 bases identical to TRBD2. V dropped 6 bases and J dropped 9; count of bases not matched to a gene: 11. The CDR3 totals 15 residues. CDR1 is SNHLY, CDR2 FYNNEI, per germline. CDR3 coding DNA: TGTGCCAGCAGGCAGACTAGCGGGCTGGGGGGTGAGCAGTTCTTC. It is translated as CASRQTSGLGGEQFF.

This clonotype was seen a few times. The genes are TRBV12-3 or TRBV12-4 and TRBJ2-3; 8 bases align to TRBD2. CDR3 size: 17 residues. Trimming at V came to 3 bases and at J to 0 bases, leaving 8 bases not matched to a gene. This CDR3 reads CASSFVLAVFSTDTQYF. CDR3 in DNA: TGTGCCAGCAGTTTCGTACTAGCGGTGTTTAGCACAGATACGCAGTATTTT.

This clonotype was counted at least ten times. The chain is built from TRBV7-2 and TRBJ1-1, with 7 bases lining up with TRBD1. With 3 bases clipped from V and 1 base from J, the junction kept 2 bases outside the gene matches. This CDR3 comprises 14 residues. Germline lookup yields CDR1 SGHTA and CDR2 FQGNSA. The CDR3 sequence is CASSLKGANTEAFF. The CDR3 DNA sequence: TGTGCCAGCAGCTTGAAGGGGGCGAACACTGAAGCTTTCTTT.

The chain employs TRBV12-3 or TRBV12-4 and TRBJ2-7, with unresolved D. The V end was cut by 2 bases, the J end by 3 bases, with 8 bases between. This CDR3 comprises 13 residues. CDR3 sequence reads: CASSLTQNYEQYF. CDR3 DNA sequence: TGTGCCAGCAGTTTAACCCAAAACTACGAGCAGTACTTC.

This clonotype was seen repeatedly, ten times or more. The chain couples TRBV25-1 to TRBJ2-3; D gene ambiguous. Germline CDR1 MGHDK, CDR2 SYGVNS. Trimming took off 2 bases at V and 3 bases at J, with 9 bases between the two ends. The CDR3 extends over 14 amino acids. The CDR3 reads CASSEEGPTDTQYF. CDR3 sequence (DNA): TGTGCCAGCAGTGAAGAAGGACCAACAGATACGCAGTATTTT.